The present entry profiles one T cell receptor beta chain with its context. What it recognizes is unknown. MiXCR, run by TCRdb on the RT-PCR reads, gives a single entry per CDR3 protein. Of some 850,000 distinct CDR3 sequences listed, 15% to 20% are singletons. These data belong to a study of response to subunit inactivated influenza vaccine. Broader study findings: Authors suggested seasonal influenza vaccinations each recruit few new T cells.

J lost 11 bases, V lost 0 bases, and 11 bases had no gene match. This CDR3 has 15 residues. Germline V gives CDR1 SGHDT, CDR2 YYEEEE. The source material was PBMCs from blood, sampled roughly 5 days after vaccination. V and J are TRBV5-6 and TRBJ2-1; 7 bases fit TRBD2. This sequence originates from a middle-aged man who received an inactivated influenza vaccine. The CDR3 DNA follows: TGTGCCAGCAGCTTGGACGGGAGGATATCGAATAAGCAGTTCTTC. Encoded protein: CASSLDGRISNKQFF.